This is a list of T cell receptor beta chains from one sample in a study of cytomegalovirus exposure and HLA in healthy donors. Assay: immunoSEQ multiplex PCR; the TCRdb copy retains only in-frame clones and omits some. The top ten clones hold over 2.5% of a sample with around 160,000 clones, around 79% of them seen once. The material sequenced was PBMCs. These receptors all come from a man in his forties in good health and CMV-seropositive. CDR3s include the opening cysteine and the closing phenylalanine or tryptophan. A D gene is named only where the DNA matches it firmly. Size is stated for part of the rows, as once, few or many counts, or as a class when the clone is expanded.

d_call j_call clone_size v_call cdr3_aa cdr3_nt
TRBD2 TRBJ2-7 - TRBV6-6 CASSYGTSAESYEQYF TGTGCCAGCAGTTACGGGACTAGCGCGGAATCCTACGAGCAGTACTTC
TRBD1 TRBJ1-2 - TRBV18 CASSPRTGENYGYTF TGTGCCAGCTCACCGAGGACAGGTGAGAACTATGGCTACACCTTC
- TRBJ2-7 once TRBV21-1 CASSKGGPEQYF TGTGCCAGCAGCAAAGGAGGTCCCGAGCAGTACTTC
- TRBJ2-7 few TRBV29-1 CSVTTGQSSYEQYF TGCAGCGTCACAACGGGACAAAGCTCCTACGAGCAGTACTTC
TRBD1 TRBJ1-5 - TRBV28 CASRRTGVRQPQHF TGTGCCAGCAGAAGGACAGGGGTGAGGCAGCCCCAGCATTTT
- TRBJ2-7 - TRBV7-2 CASTDGKLYEQYF TGTGCCAGCACGGACGGGAAGCTCTACGAGCAGTACTTC
- TRBJ1-1 - TRBV5-4 CASSTTDREREAFF TGTGCCAGCAGCACAACGGACAGAGAAAGAGAAGCTTTCTTT
TRBD2 TRBJ2-1 - TRBV5-1 CASSLEPPGTRISDEQFF TGCGCCAGCAGCTTGGAACCCCCAGGGACTAGGATTTCCGATGAGCAGTTCTTC
TRBD1 TRBJ1-1 - TRBV10-2 CASSNEDRTGRDTEAFF TGCGCCAGCAGCAACGAAGACAGGACAGGGAGGGACACTGAAGCTTTCTTT
TRBD1 TRBJ2-7 - TRBV5-4 CASSWTGKDEQSF TGTGCCAGCAGCTGGACAGGGAAGGACGAGCAGTCCTTC
TRBD1 TRBJ1-1 - TRBV27 CASSFQTGAKGEAFF TGTGCCAGCAGTTTCCAGACAGGGGCTAAGGGTGAAGCTTTCTTT
TRBD2 TRBJ2-7 - TRBV18 CASSPREGEQYF TGTGCCAGCTCACCCAGGGAGGGCGAGCAGTACTTC
- TRBJ2-5 - TRBV28 CASSPSIGSSGVTQYF TGTGCCAGCAGCCCTAGTATTGGATCATCGGGAGTGACCCAGTACTTC
TRBD2 TRBJ2-1 - TRBV29-1 CSATLNSGRAHEQFF TGCAGCGCCACACTAAATAGCGGGAGGGCCCATGAGCAGTTCTTC
TRBD1 TRBJ2-5 - TRBV5-1 CASRTETGYHETQYF TGCGCCAGCAGGACGGAGACAGGGTATCACGAGACCCAGTACTTC
- TRBJ1-4 few TRBV5-4 CASSKDTDSINEKLFF TGTGCCAGCAGCAAGGATACCGACAGCATTAATGAAAAACTGTTTTTT
- TRBJ2-2 - TRBV19 CASSMRGELFF TGTGCCAGTAGTATGCGGGGGGAGCTGTTTTTT
- TRBJ2-7 - TRBV29-1 CSVAFVGVFYEQYF TGCAGCGTTGCGTTTGTAGGGGTATTCTACGAGCAGTACTTC
TRBD1 TRBJ2-2 - TRBV25-1 CASSSGGGGTGELFF TGTGCCAGCAGTTCAGGGGGCGGAGGCACCGGGGAGCTGTTTTTT
TRBD1 TRBJ1-5 - TRBV10-3 CASRRDRDQPQHF TGTGCCAGCAGGCGGGACAGAGATCAGCCCCAGCATTTT
TRBD2 TRBJ2-1 - TRBV6-6 CASSYSGTSGNNEQFF TGTGCCAGCAGTTACTCTGGGACTAGCGGCAACAATGAGCAGTTCTTC
- TRBJ1-1 once TRBV5-5 CASSLAHRIGTEAFF TGTGCCAGCAGCTTGGCACACAGGATAGGGACTGAAGCTTTCTTT
- TRBJ1-6 - TRBV7-3 CASSLLNSPLHF TGTGCCAGCAGCTTATTAAATTCACCCCTCCACTTT
- TRBJ1-5 - TRBV30 CAWSPREDQPQHF TGTGCCTGGAGTCCTCGGGAAGATCAGCCCCAGCATTTT
- TRBJ2-7 - TRBV18 CASSPETQGHEQYF TGTGCCAGCTCACCGGAGACACAGGGCCACGAGCAGTACTTC
TRBD1 TRBJ1-5 - TRBV6-1 CASLGQVNQPQHF TGTGCCAGCTTGGGACAGGTCAATCAGCCCCAGCATTTT
- TRBJ2-6 - TRBV29-1 CSVGTRRGGANVLTF TGCAGCGTTGGAACTAGGCGAGGTGGGGCCAACGTCCTGACTTTC
- TRBJ2-3 - TRBV7-9 CASSLSGDTQYF TGTGCCAGCAGCTTGTCAGGAGATACGCAGTATTTT
TRBD2 TRBJ2-2 - TRBV5-1 CASSSEGGPSGELFF TGCGCCAGCAGTTCCGAGGGAGGGCCTTCCGGGGAGCTGTTTTTT
TRBD2 TRBJ2-1 - TRBV7-3 CASSLTNSGSFNEQFF TGTGCCAGCAGCTTAACGAACAGCGGGAGTTTTAATGAGCAGTTCTTC
- TRBJ2-7 once TRBV9 CASSYSGTGYDEQYF TGTGCCAGCAGCTATTCTGGGACTGGCTATGACGAGCAGTACTTC
- TRBJ2-7 once TRBV6-5 CASSYSRLGSSYEQYF TGTGCCAGCAGTTACTCCCGACTAGGAAGCTCCTACGAGCAGTACTTC